The T cell receptor (beta chain) under discussion was sequenced for a study of control samples from healthy donors and cancer patients. Profiling relied on immunoSEQ multiplex PCR, and the TCRdb table lists in-frame clones only, not all of them. Altogether 130,000 to 150,000 clones are present, about nine tenths being singletons, with the ten largest covering approximately 9%. V lost 3 bases to trimming and J lost 3 bases, with 12 bases between them. Germline V gene lookup returns CDR1 DFQATT and CDR2 SNEGSKA (reference sequence). This CDR3 is built from 14 residues. This clone was seen a single time.

The sequenced sample was blood. The clonotype comes from a woman between 25 and 40 years old in good health. The gene calls are TRBV20-1 and TRBJ1-5; D ambiguous. The CDR3 sequence: CSASKDGLNQPQHF. The CDR3 nucleotides read TGCAGTGCTAGTAAGGACGGCCTCAATCAGCCCCAGCATTTT.